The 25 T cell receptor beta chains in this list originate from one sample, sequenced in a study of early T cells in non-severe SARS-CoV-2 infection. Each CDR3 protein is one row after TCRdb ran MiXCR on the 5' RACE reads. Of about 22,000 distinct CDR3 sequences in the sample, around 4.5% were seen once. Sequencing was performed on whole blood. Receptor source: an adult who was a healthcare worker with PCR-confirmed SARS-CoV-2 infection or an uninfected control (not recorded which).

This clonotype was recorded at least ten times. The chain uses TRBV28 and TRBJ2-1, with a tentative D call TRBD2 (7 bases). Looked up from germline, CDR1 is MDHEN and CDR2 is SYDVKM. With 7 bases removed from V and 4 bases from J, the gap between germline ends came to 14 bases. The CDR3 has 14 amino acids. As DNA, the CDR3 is TGTGCCAGCATCCGGGGGGCGACGTACAATGAGCAGTTCTTC. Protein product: CASIRGATYNEQFF.

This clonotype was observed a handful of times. The CDR3 DNA sequence: TGCGCCAGCAGCTTGGCCCCAGGGCCGACAGATACGCAGTATTTT. It encodes CASSLAPGPTDTQYF. The V call is TRBV5-1, the J call TRBJ2-3; a possible D gene is TRBD1 (5 bases). V lost 0 bases, J lost 3 bases, and 11 bases lay in between. The germline CDR1 and CDR2 sequences are SGHRS and YFSETQ. The CDR3 is 15 residues long.

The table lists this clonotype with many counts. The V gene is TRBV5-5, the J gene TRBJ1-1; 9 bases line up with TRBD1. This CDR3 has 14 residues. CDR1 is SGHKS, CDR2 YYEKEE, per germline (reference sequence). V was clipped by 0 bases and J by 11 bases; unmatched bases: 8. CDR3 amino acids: CASSLEGQGLLAFF. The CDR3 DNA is TGTGCCAGCAGCTTGGAGGGACAGGGACTGTTGGCTTTCTTT.

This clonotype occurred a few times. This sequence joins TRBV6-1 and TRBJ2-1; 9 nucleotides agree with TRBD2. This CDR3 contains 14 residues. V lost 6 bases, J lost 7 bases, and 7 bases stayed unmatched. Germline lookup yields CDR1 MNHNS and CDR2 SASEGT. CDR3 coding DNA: TGTGCCAGCAGGGATAGCGGGAGTTCGAATGAGCAGTTCTTC. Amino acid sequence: CASRDSGSSNEQFF.

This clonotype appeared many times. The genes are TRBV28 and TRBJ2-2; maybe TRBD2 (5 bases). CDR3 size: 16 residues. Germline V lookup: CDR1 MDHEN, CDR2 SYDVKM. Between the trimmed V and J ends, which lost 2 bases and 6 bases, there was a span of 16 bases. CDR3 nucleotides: TGTGCCAGCAGTTTAAATCCGGGAACTCGGTCCGGGGAGCTGTTTTTT. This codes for CASSLNPGTRSGELFF. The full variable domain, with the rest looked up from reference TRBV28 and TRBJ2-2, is DVKVTQSSRYLVKRTGEKVFLECVQDMDHENMFWYRQDPGLGLRLIYFSYDVKMKEKGDIPEGYSVSREKKERFSLILESASTNQTSMYLCASSLNPGTRSGELFFGEGSRLTVL.

This chain's CDR3 is CASSREVAGGTGNTIYF. The CDR3 nucleotides are TGTGCCAGCAGTCGGGAAGTAGCAGGGGGAACTGGAAACACCATATATTTT. The chain combines TRBV6-5 with TRBJ1-3, with TRBD1 matching over 7 bases. This CDR3 is 17 amino acids long. The J segment lost 2 bases and the V segment lost 5 bases, leaving 12 bases of the junction unmatched. Germline V gives CDR1 MNHEY, CDR2 SVGAGI.

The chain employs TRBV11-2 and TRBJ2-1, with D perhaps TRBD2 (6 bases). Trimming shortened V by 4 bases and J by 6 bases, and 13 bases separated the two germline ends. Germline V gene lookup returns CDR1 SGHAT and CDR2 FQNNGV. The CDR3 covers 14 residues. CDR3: CASSSTGTRNEQFF. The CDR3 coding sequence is TGTGCCAGCAGCTCCACCGGGACTCGCAATGAGCAGTTCTTC.

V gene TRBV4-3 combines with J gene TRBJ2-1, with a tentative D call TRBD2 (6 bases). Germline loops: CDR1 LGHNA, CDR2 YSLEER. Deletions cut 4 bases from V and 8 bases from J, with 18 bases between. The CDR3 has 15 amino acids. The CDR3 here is CASSRRDRTTDEQFF. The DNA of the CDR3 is TGCGCCAGCAGCCGGAGAGACCGGACTACGGATGAGCAGTTCTTC.

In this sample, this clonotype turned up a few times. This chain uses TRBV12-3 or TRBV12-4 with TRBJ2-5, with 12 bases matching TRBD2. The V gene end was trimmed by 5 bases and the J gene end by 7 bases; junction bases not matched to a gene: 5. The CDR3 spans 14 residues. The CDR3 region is CASSPGLAGRTQYF. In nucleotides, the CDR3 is TGTGCCAGCAGTCCCGGACTAGCGGGACGGACCCAGTACTTC.

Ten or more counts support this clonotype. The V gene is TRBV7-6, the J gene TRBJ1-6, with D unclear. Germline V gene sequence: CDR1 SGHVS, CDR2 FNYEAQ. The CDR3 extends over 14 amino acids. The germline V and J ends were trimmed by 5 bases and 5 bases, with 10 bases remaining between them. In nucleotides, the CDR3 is TGTGCCAGCAGCGCCTACGGGGATAATTCACCCCTCCACTTT. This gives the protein CASSAYGDNSPLHF. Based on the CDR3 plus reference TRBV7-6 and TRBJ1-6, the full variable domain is GAGVSQSPRYKVTKRGQDVALRCDPISGHVSLYWYRQALGQGPEFLTYFNYEAQQDKSGLPNDRFSAERPEGSISTLTIQRTEQRDSAMYRCASSAYGDNSPLHFGNGTRLTVT.

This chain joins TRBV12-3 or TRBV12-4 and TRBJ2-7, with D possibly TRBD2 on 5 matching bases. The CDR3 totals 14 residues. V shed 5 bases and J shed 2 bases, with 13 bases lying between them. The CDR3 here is CASSALVYPYEQYF. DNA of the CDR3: TGTGCCAGCAGTGCACTAGTCTACCCCTACGAGCAGTACTTC.

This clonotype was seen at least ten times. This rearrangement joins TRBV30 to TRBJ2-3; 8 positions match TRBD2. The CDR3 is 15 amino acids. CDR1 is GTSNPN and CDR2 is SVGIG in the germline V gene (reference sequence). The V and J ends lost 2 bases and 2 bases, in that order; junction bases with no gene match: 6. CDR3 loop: CAWSSREETTDTQYF. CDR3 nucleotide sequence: TGTGCCTGGAGTTCGCGGGAGGAAACCACAGATACGCAGTATTTT.

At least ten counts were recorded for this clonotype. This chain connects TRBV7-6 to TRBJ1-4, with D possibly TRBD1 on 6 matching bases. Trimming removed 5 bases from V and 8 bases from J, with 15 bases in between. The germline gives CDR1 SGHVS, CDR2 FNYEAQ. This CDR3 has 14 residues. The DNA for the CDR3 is TGTGCCAGCAGCCCGGGGCAGGGGAGGGAAAAACTGTTTTTT. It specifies CASSPGQGREKLFF.

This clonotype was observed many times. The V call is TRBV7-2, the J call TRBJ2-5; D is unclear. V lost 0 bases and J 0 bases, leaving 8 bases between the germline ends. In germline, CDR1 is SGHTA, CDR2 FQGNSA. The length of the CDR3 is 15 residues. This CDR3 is CASSLALTNQETQYF. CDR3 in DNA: TGTGCCAGCAGCTTAGCGCTGACCAACCAAGAGACCCAGTACTTC.

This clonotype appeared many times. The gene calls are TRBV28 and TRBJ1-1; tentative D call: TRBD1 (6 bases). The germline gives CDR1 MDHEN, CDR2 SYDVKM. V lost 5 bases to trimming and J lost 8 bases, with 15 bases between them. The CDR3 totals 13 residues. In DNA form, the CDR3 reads TGTGCCAGCAGTCCAATGGACAGATGGGAAGCTTTCTTT. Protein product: CASSPMDRWEAFF.

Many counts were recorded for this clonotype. CDR3 sequence (DNA): TGTGCCAGCAGTTTAGGAAGGTCCTACGAGCAGTACTTC. It is translated as CASSLGRSYEQYF. The chain links TRBV12-3 or TRBV12-4 to TRBJ2-7; D call uncertain. The V end lost 1 base, the J end lost 1 base, and 5 bases lay between the germline ends. This CDR3 is 13 amino acids long.

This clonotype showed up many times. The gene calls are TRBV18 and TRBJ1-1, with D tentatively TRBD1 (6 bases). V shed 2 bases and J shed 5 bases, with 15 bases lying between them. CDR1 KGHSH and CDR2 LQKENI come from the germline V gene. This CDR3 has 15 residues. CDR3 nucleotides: TGTGCCAGCTCACCAGGGTACAGGGAGGGAACTGAAGCTTTCTTT. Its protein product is CASSPGYREGTEAFF.

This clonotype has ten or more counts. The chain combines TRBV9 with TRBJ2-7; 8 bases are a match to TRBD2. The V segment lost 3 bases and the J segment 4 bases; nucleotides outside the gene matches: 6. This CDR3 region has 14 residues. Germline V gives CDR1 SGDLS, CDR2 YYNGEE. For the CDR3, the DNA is TGTGCCAGCAGCGCCGGAGGACTAGCTTACGAGCAGTACTTC. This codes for CASSAGGLAYEQYF.

CDR3 sequence: CSVEEQGNEQYF. In DNA form, the CDR3 reads TGCAGCGTTGAAGAACAGGGAAACGAGCAGTACTTC. The rearrangement uses TRBV29-1 and TRBJ2-7; D might be TRBD1 (6 bases). Looked up from germline, CDR1 is SQVTM and CDR2 is ANQGSEA. The CDR3 runs to 12 residues. V dropped 0 bases and J dropped 5 bases, with 8 bases sitting between them.

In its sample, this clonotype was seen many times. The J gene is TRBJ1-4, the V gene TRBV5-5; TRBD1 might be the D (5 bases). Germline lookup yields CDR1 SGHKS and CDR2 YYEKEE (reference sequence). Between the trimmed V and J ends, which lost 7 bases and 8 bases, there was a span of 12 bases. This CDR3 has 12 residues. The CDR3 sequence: CASGGVIEKLFF. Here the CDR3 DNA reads TGTGCCAGCGGAGGGGTAATCGAAAAACTGTTTTTT.

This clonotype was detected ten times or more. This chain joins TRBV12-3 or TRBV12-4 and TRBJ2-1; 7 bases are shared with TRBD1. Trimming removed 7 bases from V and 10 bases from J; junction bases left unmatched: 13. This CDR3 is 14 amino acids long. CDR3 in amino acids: CASIDDRVSPEQFF. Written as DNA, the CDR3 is TGTGCCAGCATCGATGACAGGGTGAGTCCGGAGCAGTTCTTC.

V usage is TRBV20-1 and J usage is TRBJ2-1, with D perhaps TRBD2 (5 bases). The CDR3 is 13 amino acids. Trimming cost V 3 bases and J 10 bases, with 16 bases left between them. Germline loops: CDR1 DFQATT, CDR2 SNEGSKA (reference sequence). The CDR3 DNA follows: TGCAGTGCTAGGCCGGGAAACTCCGGGGAGCAGTTCTTC. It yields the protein CSARPGNSGEQFF.

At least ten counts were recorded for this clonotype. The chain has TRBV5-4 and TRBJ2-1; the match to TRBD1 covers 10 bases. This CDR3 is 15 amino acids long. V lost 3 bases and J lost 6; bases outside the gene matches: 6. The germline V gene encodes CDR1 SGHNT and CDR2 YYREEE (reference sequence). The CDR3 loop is CASSSWDRGFNEQFF. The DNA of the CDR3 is TGTGCCAGCAGCTCGTGGGACAGGGGATTCAATGAGCAGTTCTTC.

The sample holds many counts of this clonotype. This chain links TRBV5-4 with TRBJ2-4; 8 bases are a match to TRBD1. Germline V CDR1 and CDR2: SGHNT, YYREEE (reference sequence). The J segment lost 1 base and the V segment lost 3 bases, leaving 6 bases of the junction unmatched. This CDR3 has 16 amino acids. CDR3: CASSSDRVGAKNIQYF. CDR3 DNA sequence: TGTGCCAGCAGCTCGGACAGGGTTGGGGCCAAAAACATTCAGTACTTC.

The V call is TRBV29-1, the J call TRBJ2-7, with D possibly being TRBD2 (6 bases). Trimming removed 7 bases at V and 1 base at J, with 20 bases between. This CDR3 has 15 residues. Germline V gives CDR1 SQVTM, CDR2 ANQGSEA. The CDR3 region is CSGALGAGGSYEQYF. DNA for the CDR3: TGCAGCGGGGCACTCGGGGCCGGAGGGTCCTACGAGCAGTACTTC.